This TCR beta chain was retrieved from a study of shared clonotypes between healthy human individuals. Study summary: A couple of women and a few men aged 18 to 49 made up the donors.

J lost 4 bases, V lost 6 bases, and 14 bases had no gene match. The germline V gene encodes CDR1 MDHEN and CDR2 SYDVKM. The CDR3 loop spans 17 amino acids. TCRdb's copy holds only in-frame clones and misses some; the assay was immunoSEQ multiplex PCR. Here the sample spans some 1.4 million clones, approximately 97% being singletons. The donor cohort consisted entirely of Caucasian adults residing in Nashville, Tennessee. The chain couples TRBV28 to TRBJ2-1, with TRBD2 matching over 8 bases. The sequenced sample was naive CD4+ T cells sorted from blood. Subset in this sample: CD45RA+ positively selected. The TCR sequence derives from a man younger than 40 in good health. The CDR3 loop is CASRTLAGRGGYNEQFF. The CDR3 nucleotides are TGTGCCAGCAGAACGTTAGCGGGACGCGGGGGGTACAATGAGCAGTTCTTC. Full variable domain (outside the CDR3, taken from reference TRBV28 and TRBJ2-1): DVKVTQSSRYLVKRTGEKVFLECVQDMDHENMFWYRQDPGLGLRLIYFSYDVKMKEKGDIPEGYSVSREKKERFSLILESASTNQTSMYLCASRTLAGRGGYNEQFFGPGTRLTVL.